Each of the 25 T cell receptor beta chains below was sequenced from the same sample in a study of response to subunit inactivated influenza vaccine. TCRdb passed the RT-PCR reads through MiXCR, listing each CDR3 protein once. The sample shows 710,000 or so distinct CDR3 sequences, 15% to 18% of them seen only once. The source material was PBMCs from blood, sampled 11 to 12 days after vaccination. The receptor set was obtained from a man between 50 and 59 years old who received an inactivated influenza vaccine.

This clonotype was recorded a few times. This CDR3 is CSARDRGNEKLFF. For the CDR3, the DNA is TGCAGTGCTAGGGACAGGGGCAATGAAAAACTGTTTTTT. This chain connects TRBV20-1 to TRBJ1-4, with TRBD1 identical over 9 bases. J was trimmed by 5 bases and V by 3 bases; bases with no gene match: 1. The CDR3 has 13 amino acids. CDR1 and CDR2 from the germline V gene are DFQATT and SNEGSKA (reference sequence).

The sample holds a few counts of this clonotype. V usage is TRBV18 and J usage is TRBJ2-5; TRBD1 matches 11 bases. V gave up 4 bases and J gave up 4 bases; unmatched junction bases: 5. The CDR3 has 15 amino acids. In germline, CDR1 is KGHSH, CDR2 LQKENI. The CDR3: CASSRTGGRRETQYF. CDR3 in DNA: TGTGCCAGCTCACGGACAGGGGGCCGGCGAGAGACCCAGTACTTC.

V and J are TRBV15 and TRBJ2-2, with D hard to call. Looked up from germline, CDR1 is LNHNV and CDR2 is YYDKDF (reference sequence). The CDR3 is made up of 14 amino acids. V was pared by 1 base and J by 1 base, with 4 bases between. This chain's CDR3 is CATSRAKNTGELFF. The CDR3 region has the DNA TGTGCCACCAGCAGAGCAAAGAACACCGGGGAGCTGTTTTTT.

The table lists this clonotype with many counts. The chain links TRBV29-1 to TRBJ2-7; 11 bases align to TRBD1. The CDR3 contains 15 residues. V was clipped by 3 bases and J by 2 bases; unmatched bases: 6. CDR1 is SQVTM and CDR2 is ANQGSEA in the germline V gene. The CDR3 spells CSVEDRGLFPYEQYF. The DNA for the CDR3 is TGCAGCGTTGAGGACAGGGGGCTGTTTCCCTACGAGCAGTACTTC.

On this clonotype: Just one base apart from a much larger clone, this may be a read error. The V call is TRBV6-5, the J call TRBJ2-7; 10 bases map to TRBD1. The CDR3 runs 15 residues. Looked up from germline, CDR1 is MNHEY and CDR2 is SVGAGI. CDR3: CASSHSGQGSYEQYF. The CDR3, as DNA: TGTGCCAGCAGTCACTCGGGACAGGGGTCCTACGAGCAGTACTTC.

This clonotype showed up many times. The chain combines TRBV5-1 with TRBJ1-1, with 8 bases that match TRBD1. V lost 4 bases, J lost 1 base, and 3 bases stayed unmatched. The germline V gene encodes CDR1 SGHRS and CDR2 YFSETQ. The CDR3 length is 14 residues. CDR3 coding DNA: TGCGCCAGCAGCGCCGGGACAGGGAACACTGAAGCTTTCTTT. It specifies CASSAGTGNTEAFF.

This chain uses TRBV5-1 with TRBJ2-1; 13 bases align to TRBD2. The CDR3 extends over 15 amino acids. With 1 base clipped from V and 9 bases from J, the junction kept 4 bases outside the gene matches. In germline, CDR1 is SGHRS, CDR2 YFSETQ. The CDR3 DNA is TGCGCCAGCAGCTTGACTAGCGGGAGGGAGGCTGAGCAGTTCTTC. Amino acid sequence: CASSLTSGREAEQFF.

This clonotype appeared a few times. The gene calls are TRBV4-2 and TRBJ1-3, with D perhaps matching TRBD1 (5 bases). Germline loops: CDR1 LGHNA, CDR2 YNFKEQ. Trimming pared 0 bases from V and 5 bases from J, leaving 17 bases between. The CDR3 contains 17 residues. Here the CDR3 DNA reads TGTGCCAGCAGCCAAGATATCTCAGGGAGCTACCGAAACACCATATATTTT. Translated: CASSQDISGSYRNTIYF.

The rearrangement joins TRBV10-3 to TRBJ2-7, with D possibly matching TRBD2 (5 bases). The length of the CDR3 is 16 residues. The V gene's germline CDR1 is ENHRY and CDR2 SYGVKD. Trimming removed 0 bases at V and 2 bases at J, with 14 bases between. CDR3 amino acids: CAISESFREAPYEQYF. The CDR3 DNA reads as TGTGCCATCAGTGAGTCGTTTCGGGAAGCCCCCTACGAGCAGTACTTC.

The table lists this clonotype with many counts. The V gene is TRBV6-5, the J gene TRBJ2-4, with no clear D. The CDR3 has 15 residues. CDR1 and CDR2 (germline): MNHEY, SVGAGI. V was cut by 3 bases and J by 2 bases, with 11 bases left in between. The chain's CDR3 is CASSYLSGSKNIQYF. The CDR3 DNA follows: TGTGCCAGCAGTTATTTATCAGGTTCCAAAAACATTCAGTACTTC.

This clonotype was found a few times. This rearrangement joins TRBV18 to TRBJ1-6, with D unresolved. V lost 0 bases and J lost 7, with 7 bases in between. Germline assignment: CDR1 KGHSH and CDR2 LQKENI. CDR3 length: 14 amino acids. This CDR3 reads CASSPPGENSPLHF. The DNA of the CDR3 is TGTGCCAGCTCACCACCCGGGGAGAATTCACCCCTCCACTTT.

This clonotype is a singleton in its sample. V is TRBV6-1 and J is TRBJ2-1, with a tentative D call TRBD2 (6 bases). With 6 bases removed from V and 5 bases from J, the gap between germline ends came to 17 bases. CDR1 is MNHNS, CDR2 SASEGT, per germline. There are 15 residues in the CDR3. The CDR3 here is CASRWRGGGDNEQFF. As DNA, the CDR3 is TGTGCCAGCAGGTGGAGGGGAGGTGGTGACAATGAGCAGTTCTTC.

In its sample, this clonotype was seen a few times. V gene TRBV12-3 or TRBV12-4 combines with J gene TRBJ1-3; the D is unclear. The CDR3 loop spans 15 amino acids. V was shortened by 1 base and J by 3 bases, with 10 bases between the two germline ends. In nucleotides, the CDR3 is TGTGCCAGCAGTTTAGAGGGTAGTGGTGGAAACACCATATATTTT. This sequence encodes CASSLEGSGGNTIYF.

The DNA for the CDR3 is TGTGCCAGCAAACCTAAAAAATACGGGACTACATCAGTACAGCTCCAAGAGACCCAGTACTTC. This gives the protein CASKPKKYGTTSVQLQETQYF. The chain has TRBV11-1 and TRBJ2-5; 7 bases agree with TRBD2. V was clipped by 7 bases and J by 1 base; unmatched bases: 27. The CDR3 sequence is 21 residues long. CDR1 is SGHAT, CDR2 FQDESV, per germline (reference sequence).

This clonotype was seen at least ten times. The V call is TRBV6-1, the J call TRBJ1-3; D gene unclear. Trimming removed 6 bases from V and 0 bases from J, with 9 bases in between. The CDR3 is 14 residues long. From germline, CDR1 is MNHNS and CDR2 SASEGT. This CDR3 is CASRPQSSGNTIYF. The CDR3 coding sequence is TGTGCCAGCAGACCACAGAGCTCTGGAAACACCATATATTTT.

This clonotype turned up a few times. This chain connects TRBV29-1 to TRBJ2-1; TRBD2 aligns across 9 bases. The length of the CDR3 is 15 residues. V shed 4 bases, J shed 5 bases, and the junction held 9 bases outside the gene matches. The germline V gene has CDR1 SQVTM and CDR2 ANQGSEA. The chain's CDR3 is CSVGPRLADDNEQFF. The CDR3 coding sequence is TGCAGCGTTGGGCCTAGACTAGCGGATGACAATGAGCAGTTCTTC.

This clonotype appeared a few times. This chain joins TRBV15 and TRBJ2-3, with TRBD2 matching over 12 bases. Trimming took 4 bases from V and 2 from J; bases not matched to a gene: 4. The CDR3 runs 16 residues. The germline V gene encodes CDR1 LNHNV and CDR2 YYDKDF (reference sequence). This chain's CDR3 is CATSKRLAGATDTQYF. CDR3 in DNA: TGTGCCACCAGCAAACGACTAGCGGGGGCCACAGATACGCAGTATTTT.

The genes are TRBV3-1 and TRBJ2-7, with D tentatively TRBD1 (6 bases). Per the germline V gene, CDR1 is LGHDT and CDR2 is YNNKEL (reference sequence). Trimming removed 6 bases at V and 6 bases at J, with 12 bases between. The length of the CDR3 is 12 residues. CDR3 sequence reads: CASRQGGGEQYF. In DNA, the CDR3 is TGTGCCAGCAGACAGGGTGGTGGCGAGCAGTACTTC.

This chain connects TRBV4-3 to TRBJ1-2; possibly TRBD1 for D (5 bases). V was pared by 1 base and J by 5 bases, with 8 bases between. Germline-derived CDR1 and CDR2 are LGHNA and YSLEER. This CDR3 region has 13 residues. The CDR3 DNA reads as TGCGCCAGCAGCCAAGTGGGGGATTATGGCTACACCTTC. Its protein product is CASSQVGDYGYTF.

The chain couples TRBV29-1 to TRBJ2-5; possible D gene TRBD2, 6 bases. The V gene lost 3 bases and the J gene lost 7 bases, with 18 bases spanning the gap. CDR1 and CDR2 from the germline V gene are SQVTM and ANQGSEA. This CDR3 has 14 amino acids. The CDR3: CSVDGGVGFGTQYF. The CDR3, as DNA: TGCAGCGTTGACGGGGGAGTGGGATTCGGGACCCAGTACTTC.

J is TRBJ2-2 and V is TRBV7-8, with 10 bases lining up with TRBD2. The germline gives CDR1 SGHVS, CDR2 FQNEAQ. With 1 base clipped from V and 2 bases from J, the junction kept 7 bases outside the gene matches. CDR3 length: 18 amino acids. The CDR3 protein is CASSLGASGGLNTGELFF. The CDR3 bases are TGTGCCAGCAGCTTAGGGGCTAGCGGGGGCCTTAACACCGGGGAGCTGTTTTTT. Full variable domain (outside the CDR3, taken from reference TRBV7-8 and TRBJ2-2): GAGVSQSPRYKVAKRGQDVALRCDPISGHVSLFWYQQALGQGPEFLTYFQNEAQLDKSGLPSDRFFAERPEGSVSTLKIQRTQQEDSAVYLCASSLGASGGLNTGELFFGEGSRLTVL.

The sample holds one count of this clonotype. V usage is TRBV10-3 and J usage is TRBJ1-3; D is perhaps TRBD1 (6 bases). CDR1 and CDR2 from the germline V gene are ENHRY and SYGVKD. The CDR3 is made up of 13 amino acids. The V end lost 4 bases, the J end lost 3 bases, and 7 bases lay between the germline ends. Here the CDR3 DNA reads TGTGCCATCAGTGGGACAGATGGAAACACCATATATTTT. It codes for CAISGTDGNTIYF.

This clonotype has more than one count but fewer than ten. This chain links TRBV7-8 with TRBJ2-2; D is possibly TRBD2 (6 bases). Germline V lookup: CDR1 SGHVS, CDR2 FQNEAQ. The V and J ends lost 3 bases and 5 bases respectively, with 19 bases between them. This CDR3 region has 17 residues. CDR3 in DNA: TGTGCCAGCAGCTTGAGTATCGGGAGTCGCAGGACCGGGGAGCTGTTTTTT. Its protein is CASSLSIGSRRTGELFF.

CDR3 bases: TGTGCCAGCTCCCGGCTAGCGGGGGGGCAGGATGAGCAGTTCTTC. This sequence encodes CASSRLAGGQDEQFF. V is TRBV2 and J is TRBJ2-1, with 12 bases that match TRBD2. CDR1 and CDR2 from the germline V gene are SNHLY and FYNNEI. The CDR3 consists of 15 residues. V shed 8 bases and J 8 bases; nucleotides not matched to a gene: 10.

J is TRBJ2-3 and V is TRBV10-1; 7 bases match TRBD1. The CDR3 sequence is 16 residues long. Germline trimming cut 0 bases from V and 1 base from J; bases unmatched to any gene: 4. Germline V CDR1 and CDR2: WNHNN, SYGVQD (reference sequence). The CDR3 DNA reads TGCGCCAGCAGTGAGTCCTACAGGGGTGGCACAGATACGCAGTATTTT. Translation gives CASSESYRGGTDTQYF.